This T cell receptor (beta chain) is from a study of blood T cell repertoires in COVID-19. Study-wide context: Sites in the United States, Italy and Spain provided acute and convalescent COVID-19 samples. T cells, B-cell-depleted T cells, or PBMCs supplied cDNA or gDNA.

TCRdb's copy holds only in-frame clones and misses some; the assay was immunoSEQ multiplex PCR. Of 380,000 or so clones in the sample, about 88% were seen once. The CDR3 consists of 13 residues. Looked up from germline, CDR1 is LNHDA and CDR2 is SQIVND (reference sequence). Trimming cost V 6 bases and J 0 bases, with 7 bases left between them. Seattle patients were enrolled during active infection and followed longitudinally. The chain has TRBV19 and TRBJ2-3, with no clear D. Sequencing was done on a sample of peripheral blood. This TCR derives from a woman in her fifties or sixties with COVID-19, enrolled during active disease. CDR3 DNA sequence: TGTGCCAGTAGGCGCGGTAGCACAGATACGCAGTATTTT. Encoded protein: CASRRGSTDTQYF.